Following are 20 T cell receptor beta chains from one sample sequenced in a study of T cell repertoires in cytomegalovirus infection. TCRdb re-derived calls from the reads in MiXCR, one entry per CDR3 protein. The data contain around 530,000 distinct CDR3 sequences, around 27% of them singletons. Sequenced sample: PBMCs. The receptors here all came from a human donor in good health (CMV status not recorded). Some clones in this sample may be carry-over from other donors' samples.

V usage is TRBV14 and J usage is TRBJ2-1, with a possible D match to TRBD2 (6 bases). From germline, CDR1 is SGHDN and CDR2 FVKESK. The CDR3 extends over 19 amino acids. Between the trimmed V and J ends, which lost 7 bases and 0 bases, there was a span of 25 bases. In nucleotides, the CDR3 is TGTGCCAGCATGCCCCCGGAGGGAGAATACCTAAGCTCCTACAATGAGCAGTTCTTC. This gives the protein CASMPPEGEYLSSYNEQFF. The full variable domain, in which reference TRBV14 and TRBJ2-1 provide the parts outside the CDR3, is EAGVTQFPSHSVIEKGQTVTLRCDPISGHDNLYWYRRVMGKEIKFLLHFVKESKQDESGMPNNRFLAERTGGTYSTLKVQPAELEDSGVYFCASMPPEGEYLSSYNEQFFGPGTRLTVL.

This clonotype was detected ten times or more. This chain connects TRBV7-2 to TRBJ1-1, with 7 bases lining up with TRBD1. V lost 3 bases and J lost 7; bases outside the gene matches: 5. The CDR3 loop spans 13 amino acids. Germline V gives CDR1 SGHTA, CDR2 FQGNSA. The CDR3 loop reads CASSLTGINEAFF. CDR3 coding DNA: TGTGCCAGCAGCTTGACAGGGATTAATGAAGCTTTCTTT.

This clonotype came up a few times. J is TRBJ2-7 and V is TRBV6-6; weak D call: TRBD1 (6 bases). Trimming shortened V by 2 bases and J by 5 bases, and 10 bases separated the two germline ends. CDR1 and CDR2 from the germline V gene are MNHNY and SVGAGI (reference sequence). CDR3 size: 13 residues. The chain's CDR3 is CASSYRDTNEQYV. The CDR3 coding sequence is TGTGCCAGCAGTTACCGGGACACCAACGAGCAGTACGTC.

The V and J genes are TRBV7-2 and TRBJ2-3; 9 nucleotides line up with TRBD2. Germline CDR1 reads SGHTA; CDR2 reads FQGNSA. The CDR3 runs 17 residues. V shed 5 bases and J 5 bases; nucleotides not matched to a gene: 14. CDR3 residues: CASSPGLSGRWEDTQYF. In DNA, the CDR3 is TGTGCCAGCAGCCCGGGATTGAGCGGGAGGTGGGAAGATACGCAGTATTTT.

The V and J genes are TRBV20-1 and TRBJ2-6; D perhaps matches TRBD1 (5 bases). The CDR3 covers 16 residues. Trimming removed 3 bases at V and 0 bases at J, with 12 bases between. Germline V gene data show CDR1 as DFQATT and CDR2 as SNEGSKA (reference sequence). The CDR3 region is CSASGQGHSGANVLTF. The CDR3 DNA sequence: TGCAGTGCTAGTGGCCAGGGCCACTCTGGGGCCAACGTCCTGACTTTC.

This clonotype was counted ten times or more. The rearrangement uses TRBV7-2 and TRBJ1-5, with D possibly matching TRBD1 (5 bases). Trimming removed 3 bases at V and 0 bases at J, with 12 bases between. The germline gives CDR1 SGHTA, CDR2 FQGNSA. The CDR3 spans 16 residues. In DNA, the CDR3 is TGTGCCAGCAGCTTGGGGCCCAATTATAGCAATCAGCCCCAGCATTTT. It translates to CASSLGPNYSNQPQHF.

This rearrangement joins TRBV7-2 to TRBJ2-5, with 12 bases identical to TRBD2. Germline values: CDR1 SGHTA, CDR2 FQGNSA. This CDR3 region has 17 residues. V lost 2 bases and J lost 5; bases outside the gene matches: 9. The CDR3, as DNA: TGTGCCAGCAGCTTACAGCCCCCTAGCGGGAGGGGGGAGACCCAGTACTTC. Amino acid sequence: CASSLQPPSGRGETQYF.

As to this clonotype: Because the CDR3 is missing its conserved closing phenylalanine or tryptophan, this is likely a read error. The CDR3 region is CASSRLTSGNNEQFL. As DNA, the CDR3 is TGTGCCAGCAGCCGCTTGACTAGCGGGAACAATGAGCAGTTCCTC. The gene calls are TRBV12-3 or TRBV12-4 and TRBJ2-1, with 11 bases lining up with TRBD2. This CDR3 has 15 amino acids. V was pared by 6 bases and J by 5 bases, with 6 bases of the junction left unmatched.

Remarks on this clonotype: In this CDR3 the conserved last residue, phenylalanine or tryptophan, is missing, so a read error is likely. The DNA is omitted, as the CDR3 cannot be located on it reliably, and the CDR3 follows TCRdb's listing. The chain joins TRBV29-1 to TRBJ1-1. The CDR3 is 9 residues long, ends included. Germline CDR1 SQVTM, CDR2 ANQGSEA. This CDR3 reads CSVDRSPVM.

V usage is TRBV7-6 and J usage is TRBJ2-7; D is ambiguous. The CDR3 runs to 14 residues. Trimming removed 1 base from V and 2 bases from J, with 9 bases in between. Germline lookup yields CDR1 SGHVS and CDR2 FNYEAQ. Here the CDR3 reads CASSLGSDTYEQYF. CDR3 coding DNA: TGTGCCAGCAGCTTAGGGTCAGACACCTACGAGCAGTACTTC. Full variable domain (outside the CDR3, taken from reference TRBV7-6 and TRBJ2-7): GAGVSQSPRYKVTKRGQDVALRCDPISGHVSLYWYRQALGQGPEFLTYFNYEAQQDKSGLPNDRFSAERPEGSISTLTIQRTEQRDSAMYRCASSLGSDTYEQYFGPGTRLTVT.

This clonotype was recorded a few times. The V and J genes are TRBV7-9 and TRBJ1-2; perhaps TRBD1 as D (5 bases). CDR1 and CDR2 from the germline V gene are SEHNR and FQNEAQ (reference sequence). V lost 5 bases, J lost 6 bases, and 16 bases lay in between. The CDR3 spans 14 residues. The CDR3 DNA follows: TGTGCCAGCAGCCGTCGGCAGGGAGAGGATGGCTACACCTTC. It codes for CASSRRQGEDGYTF.

This chain connects TRBV12-3 or TRBV12-4 to TRBJ2-7; D possibly corresponds to TRBD1 (6 bases). The CDR3 runs 13 residues. Trimming stripped 6 bases from V and 0 bases from J, with 9 bases between. Here the CDR3 DNA reads TGTGCCAGCAGACAGGACAGCTCCTACGAGCAGTACTTC. Translating gives CASRQDSSYEQYF.

At least ten counts were recorded for this clonotype. This chain connects TRBV7-8 to TRBJ1-1; D perhaps matches TRBD1 (5 bases). The V end was cut by 4 bases, the J end by 11 bases, with 23 bases between. This CDR3 region has 15 residues. Germline CDR1 SGHVS, CDR2 FQNEAQ. The CDR3 loop is CASSSDALGPSTAFF. DNA of the CDR3: TGTGCCAGCAGCTCCGACGCATTGGGACCTTCTACGGCTTTCTTT.

The gene calls are TRBV6-6 and TRBJ2-4; 10 bases fit TRBD2. This CDR3 is 20 amino acids long. The germline V gene encodes CDR1 MNHNY and CDR2 SVGAGI (reference sequence). Unmatched junction bases numbered 20, after V lost 5 bases and J lost 4 bases. CDR3 sequence reads: CASSPFSSGRASGPKNIQYF. The DNA of the CDR3 is TGTGCCAGCAGTCCTTTTTCGAGCGGGAGGGCCTCGGGACCAAAAAACATTCAGTACTTC.

The sample holds a few counts of this clonotype. V and J are TRBV29-1 and TRBJ1-4; the D is unclear. The CDR3 loop spans 12 amino acids. Germline values: CDR1 SQVTM, CDR2 ANQGSEA. The germline V and J ends were trimmed by 3 bases and 8 bases, with 10 bases remaining between them. CDR3 region: CSVEGRGEKLFF. CDR3 coding DNA: TGCAGCGTTGAGGGTCGGGGAGAAAAACTGTTTTTT.

On this clonotype: A much larger clone lies one base from this, so it may be a read error. The CDR3 sequence: CASSARYDRMGYNEQFF. Written as DNA, the CDR3 is TGTGCCAGCAGCGCCCGCTACGACAGGATGGGCTACAATGAGCAGTTCTTC. V usage is TRBV7-2 and J usage is TRBJ2-1; a weak D match, TRBD1 (6 bases). CDR3 size: 17 residues. With 5 bases removed from V and 3 bases from J, the gap between germline ends came to 20 bases. Germline assignment: CDR1 SGHTA and CDR2 FQGNSA.

This clonotype was observed a handful of times. The gene calls are TRBV6-4 and TRBJ2-3; D is unclear. The germline V gene has CDR1 MRHNA and CDR2 SNTAGT. The CDR3 spans 14 residues. Deletions cut 3 bases from V and 0 bases from J, with 7 bases between. CDR3 in amino acids: CASSEDISTDTQYF. The CDR3 coding sequence is TGTGCCAGCAGTGAAGACATTAGCACAGATACGCAGTATTTT.

The DNA for the CDR3 is TGTGCCTGGAAAATGGGACAGCTGACTAACTATGGCTACACCTTC. It encodes CAWKMGQLTNYGYTF. The gene calls are TRBV30 and TRBJ1-2; 7 positions agree with TRBD1. The junction had 8 bases not matched to a gene; V was cut back by 4 bases and J by 0 bases. The germline gives CDR1 GTSNPN, CDR2 SVGIG (reference sequence). This CDR3 is built from 15 residues.

A note on this clonotype: The missing conserved phenylalanine or tryptophan at the end of this CDR3 makes a read error likely. The chain uses TRBV6-8 and TRBJ2-1; a weak D match, TRBD2 (6 bases). V lost 7 bases and J lost 7, with 14 bases in between. Germline values: CDR1 MNHGY, CDR2 SAAAGT. CDR3 size: 13 residues. CDR3 residues: CASNRRGRNEQFI. The CDR3 bases are TGTGCCAGCAATCGTCGGGGGAGGAATGAGCAGTTCATC.

This sequence joins TRBV27 and TRBJ2-4; possibly TRBD2 for D (6 bases). Germline lookup yields CDR1 MNHEY and CDR2 SMNVEV (reference sequence). V gave up 6 bases and J gave up 4 bases, with 16 bases separating them. The CDR3 sequence is 15 residues long. The CDR3 spells CASSSLGGGKNIQYF. CDR3 nucleotides: TGTGCCAGCAGCTCCCTCGGGGGTGGAAAAAACATTCAGTACTTC.